A single sample is the source of the 22 T cell receptor beta chains below, sequenced in a study of shared clonotypes between healthy human individuals. Naive CD8 cells lacked CD45RO and underwent positive selection for CCR7, leaving out terminally differentiated effector memory CD45RA+ cells. This table comes from immunoSEQ multiplex PCR, and its TCRdb copy is limited to in-frame clones, with some not included. The repertoire holds about 1,900,000 clones, with 85% to 95% as singletons. The sample comprised naive CD8+ T cells sorted from blood. These TCRs come from a man aged 18 to 30 in good health.

This chain uses TRBV27 with TRBJ2-7, with TRBD2 matching 7 bases. Trimming at V came to 3 bases and at J to 4 bases, leaving 9 bases not matched to a gene. CDR3 length: 15 amino acids. CDR1 and CDR2 (germline): MNHEY, SMNVEV (reference sequence). The CDR3 is CASSLLGLADYEQYF. In DNA form, the CDR3 reads TGTGCCAGCAGTTTGTTAGGGCTAGCGGATTACGAGCAGTACTTC.

This rearrangement joins TRBV6-6 to TRBJ2-3; D is uncertain. Looked up from germline, CDR1 is MNHNY and CDR2 is SVGAGI (reference sequence). V dropped 2 bases and J dropped 6 bases, with 6 bases sitting between them. This CDR3 region has 12 residues. CDR3 in amino acids: CASSYTADTQYF. CDR3 in DNA: TGTGCCAGCAGTTACACGGCGGATACGCAGTATTTT.

Comments on this clone: Other DNA sequences in this sample translate to the same CDR3. This sequence joins TRBV7-2 and TRBJ2-7; D is undetermined. The V gene's germline CDR1 is SGHTA and CDR2 FQGNSA. With 3 bases removed from V and 4 bases from J, the gap between germline ends came to 7 bases. The CDR3 sequence is 12 residues long. DNA of the CDR3: TGTGCCAGCAGCTTGGGTAGTTACGAGCAGTACTTC. This gives the protein CASSLGSYEQYF.

DNA for the CDR3: TGTGCCAGCAGTTTTCTTGCGGTCGGCTCCTACAATGAGCAGTTCTTC. It is translated as CASSFLAVGSYNEQFF. The rearrangement joins TRBV27 to TRBJ2-1; no clear D gene. Trimming cost V 3 bases and J 0 bases, with 12 bases left between them. Per the germline V gene, CDR1 is MNHEY and CDR2 is SMNVEV (reference sequence). This CDR3 comprises 16 residues.

The chain carries TRBV6-1 and TRBJ2-7; possible D gene TRBD2, 7 bases. This CDR3 is 16 amino acids long. Germline V gene lookup returns CDR1 MNHNS and CDR2 SASEGT. The ends were cut back, 4 bases at V and 5 bases at J, with 21 bases in the middle. DNA for the CDR3: TGTGCCAGCAGTGCCGCCTGGGGGGGGGCGGGGAACGAGCAGTACTTC. Amino acids: CASSAAWGGAGNEQYF.

The chain is built from TRBV4-3 and TRBJ1-2, with D possibly matching TRBD1 (6 bases). Germline V gene lookup returns CDR1 LGHNA and CDR2 YSLEER. The CDR3 runs to 16 residues. Trimming pared 1 base from V and 4 bases from J, leaving 16 bases between. CDR3 in amino acids: CASSQGSTGIFYGYTF. DNA of the CDR3: TGCGCCAGCAGCCAAGGCAGCACAGGGATTTTCTATGGCTACACCTTC.

The V and J genes are TRBV5-1 and TRBJ2-1; D perhaps matches TRBD2 (6 bases). Trimming removed 4 bases at V and 9 bases at J, with 17 bases between. In germline, CDR1 is SGHRS, CDR2 YFSETQ. The CDR3 length is 14 residues. The CDR3 region has the DNA TGCGCCAGCAGCGTAGATTGGGCTAGCGTTGAGCAGTTCTTC. Translation: CASSVDWASVEQFF.

V gene TRBV2 combines with J gene TRBJ2-5; D may be TRBD1 or TRBD2 (6 bases each). The CDR3 has 13 amino acids. Germline values: CDR1 SNHLY, CDR2 FYNNEI. Trimming took 10 bases from V and 5 from J, leaving 17 bases between them. This chain's CDR3 is CAIVGGPGETQYF. CDR3 in DNA: TGTGCCATAGTGGGGGGCCCCGGTGAGACCCAGTACTTC.

The V and J genes are TRBV27 and TRBJ2-5; 9 bases are shared with TRBD1. The V and J ends lost 2 bases and 5 bases, in that order; junction bases with no gene match: 6. The CDR3 loop spans 15 amino acids. Germline V lookup: CDR1 MNHEY, CDR2 SMNVEV (reference sequence). The CDR3 loop is CASSLDRGGMETQYF. As DNA, the CDR3 is TGTGCCAGCAGTTTAGACAGGGGGGGGATGGAGACCCAGTACTTC.

CDR3 in amino acids: CASSKHSLYEQYF. The CDR3 coding sequence is TGTGCCAGCAGTAAGCACTCGCTTTACGAGCAGTACTTC. The chain carries TRBV6-4 and TRBJ2-7; D remains ambiguous. CDR3 length: 13 residues. Trimming stripped 5 bases from V and 4 bases from J, with 12 bases between. CDR1 is MRHNA and CDR2 is SNTAGT in the germline V gene.

The J gene is TRBJ1-2, the V gene TRBV11-1, with TRBD1 identical over 9 bases. This CDR3 has 13 amino acids. In germline, CDR1 is SGHAT, CDR2 FQDESV (reference sequence). Germline trimming cut 4 bases from V and 7 bases from J; bases unmatched to any gene: 4. Here the CDR3 reads CASSYGQGSGYTF. In DNA form, the CDR3 reads TGTGCCAGCAGCTATGGACAGGGGTCTGGCTACACCTTC.

This clone was seen once. V usage is TRBV11-2 and J usage is TRBJ2-1; D might be TRBD1 or TRBD2, each matching 7 bases. Germline V gene lookup returns CDR1 SGHAT and CDR2 FQNNGV. The CDR3 is 16 residues long. Trimming took 1 base from V and 3 from J, leaving 13 bases between them. The DNA of the CDR3 is TGTGCCAGCAGCTTAGGTCAGGGGGGGGTCTACAATGAGCAGTTCTTC. Protein sequence: CASSLGQGGVYNEQFF.

V usage is TRBV7-9 and J usage is TRBJ1-4, with 12 positions matching TRBD1. In germline, CDR1 is SEHNR, CDR2 FQNEAQ (reference sequence). The CDR3 contains 18 residues. Trimming took 5 bases from V and 2 from J; bases not matched to a gene: 9. This CDR3 is CASSPPGQGARTNEKLFF. The CDR3 DNA sequence: TGTGCCAGCAGCCCCCCGGGACAGGGGGCGCGGACTAATGAAAAACTGTTTTTT. Complete variable domain (other parts from reference TRBV7-9 and TRBJ1-4): DTGVSQNPRHKITKRGQNVTFRCDPISEHNRLYWYRQTLGQGPEFLTYFQNEAQLEKSRLLSDRFSAERPKGSFSTLEIQRTEQGDSAMYLCASSPPGQGARTNEKLFFGSGTQLSVL.

The chain joins TRBV25-1 to TRBJ2-3; a possible D gene is TRBD2 (6 bases). The CDR3 has 14 amino acids. Per germline, CDR1 MGHDK and CDR2 SYGVNS. V shed 3 bases and J shed 2 bases, with 9 bases lying between them. The chain's CDR3 is CASSDGGATDTQYF. In DNA, the CDR3 is TGTGCCAGCAGTGACGGGGGAGCCACAGATACGCAGTATTTT.

The chain recombines TRBV5-6 with TRBJ1-1; D ambiguous. The CDR3 totals 13 residues. Germline CDR1 and CDR2: SGHDT and YYEEEE. The V and J ends lost 0 bases and 4 bases respectively, with 7 bases between them. The CDR3 reads CASSLGQVTEAFF. The DNA for the CDR3 is TGTGCCAGCAGCTTGGGGCAGGTCACTGAAGCTTTCTTT.

The V call is TRBV4-3, the J call TRBJ2-3, with 15 bases fitting TRBD2. Per germline, CDR1 LGHNA and CDR2 YSLEER. V was pared by 4 bases and J by 3 bases, with 11 bases of the junction left unmatched. This CDR3 region has 19 residues. The CDR3 protein is CASSPAQGLAGGGTDTQYF. CDR3 nucleotide sequence: TGCGCCAGCAGCCCCGCTCAGGGACTAGCGGGAGGTGGGACAGATACGCAGTATTTT.

The chain is built from TRBV19 and TRBJ1-2; the D gene is possibly TRBD1 (5 bases). The CDR3 is made up of 13 amino acids. Germline V lookup: CDR1 LNHDA, CDR2 SQIVND (reference sequence). Trimming took off 10 bases at V and 2 bases at J, with 14 bases between the two ends. The CDR3 protein is CATTDTSNYGYTF. In DNA form, the CDR3 reads TGTGCCACTACGGACACTAGCAACTATGGCTACACCTTC.

This chain connects TRBV21-1 to TRBJ2-7; TRBD1, the table's D call, was not compared with the DNA. TRBV21-1 is labeled a pseudogene. There are 16 residues in the CDR3. The CDR3 is CASSKGTDRCSYEQYF. In DNA, the CDR3 is TGTGCCAGCAGCAAAGGGACGGACAGATGCTCCTACGAGCAGTACTTC.

V usage is TRBV29-1 and J usage is TRBJ1-1; 11 positions agree with TRBD1. There are 13 residues in the CDR3. Germline V gene sequence: CDR1 SQVTM, CDR2 ANQGSEA. V gave up 6 bases and J gave up 7 bases; unmatched junction bases: 7. The CDR3 bases are TGCAGCGTAGGACAGGGGGCTTATAGTGAAGCTTTCTTT. This gives the protein CSVGQGAYSEAFF.

The CDR3 is CASSTGGTGGLKDGYTF. For the CDR3, the DNA is TGTGCCAGCTCAACCGGGGGGACAGGGGGCCTAAAGGATGGCTACACCTTC. The chain couples TRBV18 to TRBJ1-2; 12 bases match TRBD1. In germline, CDR1 is KGHSH, CDR2 LQKENI. The ends lost 5 bases at V and 6 bases at J; junction bases unmatched: 13. The CDR3 contains 17 residues.

This chain connects TRBV7-9 to TRBJ1-5; 9 positions agree with TRBD1. CDR3 length: 19 amino acids. The V and J ends lost 5 bases and 4 bases, in that order; junction bases with no gene match: 18. CDR1 SEHNR and CDR2 FQNEAQ come from the germline V gene (reference sequence). CDR3 coding DNA: TGTGCCAGCAGCGAATCCGGGACAGGGAAGGACTCGGGGAATCAGCCCCAGCATTTT. Protein: CASSESGTGKDSGNQPQHF.

V and J are TRBV30 and TRBJ2-5; tentatively, D is TRBD1 (6 bases). The CDR3 has 13 amino acids. Germline V gene data show CDR1 as GTSNPN and CDR2 as SVGIG (reference sequence). DNA for the CDR3: TGTGCTGGTGAGGCAGGGGCTGTGGAGACCCAGTACTTC. It is translated as CAGEAGAVETQYF.